The rows below give T cell receptor beta chains drawn from one sample of a study of regulatory T cells in long-lasting Graves disease. TCRdb recomputed calls from the multiplex PCR reads with MiXCR, one row per CDR3 protein. The sample contains roughly 420,000 distinct CDR3 sequences, around 15% of which appear only once. The same data also went into a second study, on T cells in Graves' hyperthyroidism and ophthalmopathy.

The sample in question was peripheral blood mononuclear cells (PBMCs), obtained at new diagnosis, from a patient treated with antithyroid drugs. Receptors were obtained from a woman aged 50 to 60 with Graves disease. CDR3s include the opening cysteine and the closing phenylalanine or tryptophan. A D gene is named only where the DNA matches it firmly. Only some rows state a clone size, as once, few, many or a class for expanded clones.

D gene: .
J gene: TRBJ2-1
CDR3 length: 13
clone size: .
V gene: TRBV7-8
CDR3 protein: CASSLALGERLFF
CDR3 DNA: TGTGCCAGCAGCTTAGCGCTGGGGGAAAGGCTGTTCTTC

D gene: .
J gene: TRBJ2-1
CDR3 length: 12
clone size: many
V gene: TRBV7-9
CDR3 protein: CASSYRGNEQFF
CDR3 DNA: TGTGCCAGCAGCTATAGGGGGAATGAGCAGTTCTTC

D gene: .
J gene: TRBJ2-4
CDR3 length: 15
clone size: few
V gene: TRBV5-1
CDR3 protein: CASSLVGGSKNIQYF
CDR3 DNA: TGCGCCAGCAGCTTGGTGGGAGGCTCCAAAAACATTCAGTACTTC

D gene: .
J gene: TRBJ2-2
CDR3 length: 14
clone size: few
V gene: TRBV7-3
CDR3 protein: CASSLSDVTGELFF
CDR3 DNA: TGTGCCAGCAGCCTTTCAGACGTGACCGGGGAGCTGTTTTTT

D gene: .
J gene: TRBJ2-1
CDR3 length: 14
clone size: many
V gene: TRBV18
CDR3 protein: CASSPFPEGGEQFF
CDR3 DNA: TGTGCCAGCTCACCCTTCCCGGAGGGGGGTGAGCAGTTCTTC

D gene: TRBD1
J gene: TRBJ1-1
CDR3 length: 15
clone size: few
V gene: TRBV19
CDR3 protein: CASSHWGQLNTEAFF
CDR3 DNA: TGTGCCAGTAGTCATTGGGGACAGTTGAACACTGAAGCTTTCTTT

D gene: .
J gene: TRBJ1-4
CDR3 length: 14
clone size: .
V gene: TRBV28
CDR3 protein: CASSPHTGWEELFF
CDR3 DNA: TGTGCCAGCAGTCCTCACACAGGCTGGGAAGAACTGTTTTTT

D gene: .
J gene: TRBJ2-7
CDR3 length: 14
clone size: few
V gene: TRBV7-2
CDR3 protein: CASSRVALSYEQYF
CDR3 DNA: TGTGCCAGCAGCAGGGTTGCCCTCTCCTACGAGCAGTACTTC

D gene: .
J gene: TRBJ2-1
CDR3 length: 13
clone size: few
V gene: TRBV19
CDR3 protein: CASRVSAIGEQFF
CDR3 DNA: TGTGCCAGTAGGGTTAGCGCGATCGGTGAGCAGTTCTTC

D gene: .
J gene: TRBJ2-1
CDR3 length: 14
clone size: .
V gene: TRBV13
CDR3 protein: CASSLGLQVDEQFF
CDR3 DNA: TGTGCCAGCAGCTTAGGCCTACAGGTTGATGAGCAGTTCTTC

D gene: TRBD2
J gene: TRBJ2-7
CDR3 length: 15
clone size: few
V gene: TRBV4-2
CDR3 protein: CASSQDVAGRTEQYF
CDR3 DNA: TGTGCCAGCAGCCAAGATGTAGCGGGAAGGACCGAGCAGTACTTC

D gene: TRBD2
J gene: TRBJ2-7
CDR3 length: 15
clone size: .
V gene: TRBV27
CDR3 protein: CASGYRDYSPYEQYF
CDR3 DNA: TGTGCCAGCGGTTACCGGGACTACAGCCCCTACGAGCAGTACTTC

D gene: .
J gene: TRBJ2-7
CDR3 length: 12
clone size: many
V gene: TRBV5-1
CDR3 protein: CASSSAFYEQYF
CDR3 DNA: TGCGCCAGCAGCTCGGCCTTCTACGAGCAGTACTTC

D gene: .
J gene: TRBJ1-5
CDR3 length: 13
clone size: many
V gene: TRBV6-1
CDR3 protein: CASSERQNQPQHF
CDR3 DNA: TGTGCCAGCAGTGAGAGACAAAATCAGCCCCAGCATTTT

D gene: TRBD2
J gene: TRBJ2-1
CDR3 length: 14
clone size: few
V gene: TRBV10-3
CDR3 protein: CAILVGGKYNEQFF
CDR3 DNA: TGTGCCATTCTAGTGGGAGGGAAATACAATGAGCAGTTCTTC

D gene: .
J gene: TRBJ2-7
CDR3 length: 15
clone size: many
V gene: TRBV3-1
CDR3 protein: CASSPSGEFSYEQYF
CDR3 DNA: TGTGCCAGCAGCCCCAGCGGTGAATTCTCCTACGAGCAGTACTTC

D gene: TRBD2
J gene: TRBJ2-7
CDR3 length: 15
clone size: many
V gene: TRBV20-1
CDR3 protein: CSASRREGQSYEQYF
CDR3 DNA: TGCAGTGCTAGCCGCCGGGAGGGCCAGTCCTACGAGCAGTACTTC

D gene: .
J gene: TRBJ1-2
CDR3 length: 14
clone size: .
V gene: TRBV27
CDR3 protein: CASRAGTQTGGYTF
CDR3 DNA: TGTGCCAGCAGGGCCGGGACACAAACGGGTGGCTACACCTTC

D gene: TRBD1
J gene: TRBJ1-1
CDR3 length: 14
clone size: .
V gene: TRBV7-2
CDR3 protein: CASSLSAGGTEAFF
CDR3 DNA: TGTGCCAGCAGCTTAAGTGCAGGGGGCACTGAAGCTTTCTTT

D gene: .
J gene: TRBJ1-2
CDR3 length: 17
clone size: many
V gene: TRBV18
CDR3 protein: CASSPPGLTTLTYGYTF
CDR3 DNA: TGTGCCAGCTCACCACCGGGGTTGACCACTTTGACCTATGGCTACACCTTC

D gene: TRBD2
J gene: TRBJ2-1
CDR3 length: 16
clone size: .
V gene: TRBV7-8
CDR3 protein: CASSLRPSGRPNEQFF
CDR3 DNA: TGTGCCAGCAGCTTACGGCCTAGCGGGAGGCCGAATGAGCAGTTCTTC

D gene: .
J gene: TRBJ2-5
CDR3 length: 15
clone size: many
V gene: TRBV11-3
CDR3 protein: CASSLDNGPQETQYF
CDR3 DNA: TGTGCCAGCAGCTTAGATAACGGGCCGCAAGAGACCCAGTACTTC

D gene: .
J gene: TRBJ1-1
CDR3 length: 15
clone size: few
V gene: TRBV5-1
CDR3 protein: CASSLEAGSNTEAFF
CDR3 DNA: TGCGCCAGCAGCTTGGAGGCAGGGAGCAACACTGAAGCTTTCTTT

D gene: TRBD1
J gene: TRBJ1-5
CDR3 length: 15
clone size: many
V gene: TRBV6-1
CDR3 protein: CASTSTGDRHQPQHF
CDR3 DNA: TGTGCCAGCACCAGTACAGGGGACAGACATCAGCCCCAGCATTTT

D gene: .
J gene: TRBJ1-1
CDR3 length: 16
clone size: .
V gene: TRBV18
CDR3 protein: CASSPRGTLSNTEAFF
CDR3 DNA: TGTGCCAGCTCACCTCGGGGGACCCTATCAAACACTGAAGCTTTCTTT

D gene: .
J gene: TRBJ1-6
CDR3 length: 15
clone size: many
V gene: TRBV3-1
CDR3 protein: CASSPRRQSGSPLHF
CDR3 DNA: TGTGCCAGCAGCCCACGAAGACAGAGCGGTTCACCCCTCCACTTT

D gene: .
J gene: TRBJ2-7
CDR3 length: 13
clone size: many
V gene: TRBV12-3/TRBV12-4
CDR3 protein: CASRAGKSYEQYF
CDR3 DNA: TGTGCCAGCAGGGCAGGGAAATCCTACGAGCAGTACTTC

D gene: .
J gene: TRBJ2-2
CDR3 length: 11
clone size: many
V gene: TRBV9
CDR3 protein: CASSAAGELFF
CDR3 DNA: TGTGCCAGCAGCGCCGCGGGGGAGCTGTTTTTT

D gene: .
J gene: TRBJ2-7
CDR3 length: 18
clone size: few
V gene: TRBV7-6
CDR3 protein: CASSLDGSPGASSYEQYF
CDR3 DNA: TGTGCCAGCAGCTTAGACGGGTCCCCAGGGGCTAGCTCCTACGAGCAGTACTTC

D gene: .
J gene: TRBJ2-2
CDR3 length: 15
clone size: .
V gene: TRBV24-1
CDR3 protein: CASAPRNANTGELFF
CDR3 DNA: TGTGCCTCAGCCCCTCGGAACGCGAACACCGGGGAGCTGTTTTTT

D gene: TRBD1
J gene: TRBJ2-3
CDR3 length: 16
clone size: .
V gene: TRBV9
CDR3 protein: CASSLPTGSLTDTQYF
CDR3 DNA: TGTGCCAGCAGCTTACCGACAGGGTCATTAACAGATACGCAGTATTTT

D gene: TRBD2
J gene: TRBJ2-1
CDR3 length: 14
clone size: few
V gene: TRBV18
CDR3 protein: CASSLAVAGVEQFF
CDR3 DNA: TGTGCCAGCTCACTGGCGGTAGCGGGAGTTGAGCAGTTCTTC

D gene: TRBD1
J gene: TRBJ2-5
CDR3 length: 13
clone size: many
V gene: TRBV28
CDR3 protein: CASNGQGEETQYF
CDR3 DNA: TGTGCCAGCAACGGACAGGGGGAAGAGACCCAGTACTTC

D gene: .
J gene: TRBJ1-2
CDR3 length: 16
clone size: .
V gene: TRBV3-1
CDR3 protein: CASSQDGSLAVYGYTF
CDR3 DNA: TGTGCCAGCAGCCAAGATGGGAGTCTAGCCGTTTATGGCTACACCTTC

D gene: TRBD1
J gene: TRBJ1-5
CDR3 length: 15
clone size: many
V gene: TRBV6-1
CDR3 protein: CASSRTDRGNQPQHF
CDR3 DNA: TGTGCCAGCAGTCGGACGGACAGGGGGAATCAGCCCCAGCATTTT

D gene: TRBD1
J gene: TRBJ1-4
CDR3 length: 17
clone size: .
V gene: TRBV11-1
CDR3 protein: CASSPGGAGSPNEKLFF
CDR3 DNA: TGTGCCAGCAGCCCAGGGGGCGCCGGATCTCCTAATGAAAAACTGTTTTTT

D gene: TRBD1
J gene: TRBJ1-4
CDR3 length: 17
clone size: many
V gene: TRBV2
CDR3 protein: CASSPRQGLATIEKLFF
CDR3 DNA: TGTGCCAGCAGTCCAAGACAGGGACTTGCAACTATTGAAAAACTGTTTTTT

D gene: .
J gene: TRBJ2-3
CDR3 length: 15
clone size: .
V gene: TRBV6-1
CDR3 protein: CASSLIGRGADTQYF
CDR3 DNA: TGTGCCAGCAGCCTTATTGGGAGAGGGGCAGATACGCAGTATTTT

D gene: .
J gene: TRBJ1-2
CDR3 length: 16
clone size: many
V gene: TRBV30
CDR3 protein: CAWSLGTPETYYGYTF
CDR3 DNA: TGTGCCTGGAGTTTGGGGACCCCCGAGACTTACTATGGCTACACCTTC

D gene: .
J gene: TRBJ2-1
CDR3 length: 16
clone size: few
V gene: TRBV11-1
CDR3 protein: CASSPSGGDPWNEQFF
CDR3 DNA: TGTGCCAGCAGCCCTTCTGGGGGAGACCCTTGGAATGAGCAGTTCTTC

D gene: TRBD1
J gene: TRBJ2-7
CDR3 length: 14
clone size: few
V gene: TRBV6-1
CDR3 protein: CASKTGTDSYEQYF
CDR3 DNA: TGTGCCAGCAAGACCGGGACAGACTCCTACGAGCAGTACTTC

D gene: .
J gene: TRBJ1-2
CDR3 length: 16
clone size: many
V gene: TRBV5-1
CDR3 protein: CASSLGLTRDKRGYTF
CDR3 DNA: TGCGCCAGCAGCTTGGGGCTCACCCGGGACAAAAGGGGCTACACCTTC

D gene: .
J gene: TRBJ2-1
CDR3 length: 15
clone size: few
V gene: TRBV5-1
CDR3 protein: CASSLQDGSYNEQFF
CDR3 DNA: TGCGCCAGCAGCTTACAGGATGGCTCCTACAATGAGCAGTTCTTC

D gene: TRBD2
J gene: TRBJ2-7
CDR3 length: 16
clone size: many
V gene: TRBV28
CDR3 protein: CASSLGGRAFSYEQYF
CDR3 DNA: TGTGCCAGCAGTTTAGGCGGGAGGGCCTTCTCCTACGAGCAGTACTTC

D gene: TRBD1
J gene: TRBJ2-7
CDR3 length: 14
clone size: many
V gene: TRBV5-1
CDR3 protein: CASSFRDRPLEQYF
CDR3 DNA: TGCGCCAGCAGCTTCCGGGACAGACCCCTCGAGCAGTACTTC

D gene: .
J gene: TRBJ2-1
CDR3 length: 13
clone size: .
V gene: TRBV27
CDR3 protein: CASSTSRGNEQFF
CDR3 DNA: TGTGCCAGCAGTACCTCTAGGGGCAATGAGCAGTTCTTC

D gene: .
J gene: TRBJ1-6
CDR3 length: 14
clone size: .
V gene: TRBV6-1
CDR3 protein: CASSALLWDSPLHF
CDR3 DNA: TGTGCCAGCAGTGCCCTCCTGTGGGATTCACCCCTCCACTTT

D gene: .
J gene: TRBJ1-5
CDR3 length: 12
clone size: .
V gene: TRBV29-1
CDR3 protein: CSVEGEGQPQHF
CDR3 DNA: TGCAGCGTTGAGGGTGAGGGCCAGCCCCAGCATTTT

D gene: TRBD2
J gene: TRBJ2-2
CDR3 length: 15
clone size: .
V gene: TRBV5-1
CDR3 protein: CASRLPGGGTGELFF
CDR3 DNA: TGCGCCAGCAGACTACCGGGGGGTGGCACCGGGGAGCTGTTTTTT

D gene: .
J gene: TRBJ2-2
CDR3 length: 14
clone size: many
V gene: TRBV2
CDR3 protein: CASDGGTATGELFF
CDR3 DNA: TGTGCCAGCGACGGCGGGACAGCCACCGGGGAGCTGTTTTTT

D gene: .
J gene: TRBJ1-5
CDR3 length: 15
clone size: many
V gene: TRBV11-3
CDR3 protein: CASSAVGLGNQPQHF
CDR3 DNA: TGTGCCAGCAGCGCGGTCGGTCTCGGCAATCAGCCCCAGCATTTT

D gene: .
J gene: TRBJ2-3
CDR3 length: 15
clone size: many
V gene: TRBV20-1
CDR3 protein: CSARVGGGGVDTQYF
CDR3 DNA: TGCAGTGCTAGAGTAGGGGGAGGTGGTGTAGATACGCAGTATTTT

D gene: .
J gene: TRBJ2-1
CDR3 length: 13
clone size: many
V gene: TRBV28
CDR3 protein: CASSLALVDEQFF
CDR3 DNA: TGCGCCAGCAGCTTGGCCTTAGTCGATGAGCAGTTCTTC

D gene: .
J gene: TRBJ2-5
CDR3 length: 16
clone size: few
V gene: TRBV5-1
CDR3 protein: CASSPWGPPEGETQYF
CDR3 DNA: TGCGCCAGCAGCCCCTGGGGTCCACCCGAGGGAGAGACCCAGTACTTC

D gene: .
J gene: TRBJ2-5
CDR3 length: 13
clone size: many
V gene: TRBV18
CDR3 protein: CASSSVPDETQYF
CDR3 DNA: TGTGCCAGCTCATCGGTACCGGACGAGACCCAGTACTTC